Shown below are 28 T cell receptor beta chains from a single sample sequenced in a study of T cell clones after liver transplantation. Data came from immunoSEQ multiplex PCR; TCRdb stores just in-frame clones and leaves some out. The table includes nearly 15,000 clones, 80% to 95% detected once. The starting material was CD8+ T cells from blood, obtained before liver transplant. Every receptor here comes from a human donor who received a liver transplant.

The rearrangement uses TRBV28 and TRBJ1-4; TRBD1 agrees at 8 bases. The CDR3 covers 13 residues. From germline, CDR1 is MDHEN and CDR2 SYDVKM. V lost 5 bases and J lost 8; bases outside the gene matches: 4. CDR3 amino acids: CASSPGGGEKLFF. The CDR3 DNA follows: TGTGCCAGCAGTCCAGGGGGCGGAGAAAAACTGTTTTTT. The complete variable domain, with remaining parts taken from reference TRBV28 and TRBJ1-4, reads DVKVTQSSRYLVKRTGEKVFLECVQDMDHENMFWYRQDPGLGLRLIYFSYDVKMKEKGDIPEGYSVSREKKERFSLILESASTNQTSMYLCASSPGGGEKLFFGSGTQLSVL.

V is TRBV10-3 and J is TRBJ2-2, with 8 bases matching TRBD1. This CDR3 is built from 16 residues. After removal of 3 bases from V and 7 bases from J, the junction contained 10 bases not matched to a gene. Germline V gene sequence: CDR1 ENHRY, CDR2 SYGVKD. This chain's CDR3 is CAISEPGQGRVGELFF. CDR3 bases: TGTGCCATCAGTGAACCAGGACAGGGAAGGGTCGGGGAGCTGTTTTTT.

This chain connects TRBV6-6 to TRBJ1-5; 7 nucleotides match TRBD1. V lost 5 bases to trimming and J lost 4 bases; unmatched junction nucleotides: 8. The length of the CDR3 is 15 residues. Per the germline V gene, CDR1 is MNHNY and CDR2 is SVGAGI (reference sequence). The chain's CDR3 is CASSIRQGTNQPQHF. CDR3 nucleotide sequence: TGTGCCAGCAGTATCCGACAGGGTACAAATCAGCCCCAGCATTTT.

In its sample, this clone was seen once. This chain uses TRBV2 with TRBJ2-7, with 8 nucleotides matching TRBD2. Germline CDR1 and CDR2: SNHLY and FYNNEI. Unmatched junction bases numbered 2, after V lost 7 bases and J lost 3 bases. The CDR3 sequence is 12 residues long. The CDR3: CASIAGGYEQYF. The CDR3 DNA sequence: TGTGCCAGCATTGCGGGGGGCTACGAGCAGTACTTC. Full variable domain (rest looked up from reference TRBV2 and TRBJ2-7): EPEVTQTPSHQVTQMGQEVILRCVPISNHLYFYWYRQILGQKVEFLVSFYNNEISEKSEIFDDQFSVERPDGSNFTLKIRSTKLEDSAMYFCASIAGGYEQYFGPGTRLTVT.

The chain couples TRBV11-2 to TRBJ2-7, with 14 nucleotides matching TRBD2. The length of the CDR3 is 14 residues. Germline CDR1 reads SGHAT; CDR2 reads FQNNGV. Unmatched junction bases numbered 1, after V lost 5 bases and J lost 4 bases. CDR3 coding DNA: TGTGCCAGCAGCGGGACTAGCGGGGGATACGAGCAGTACTTC. Translating gives CASSGTSGGYEQYF. Full variable domain (rest looked up from reference TRBV11-2 and TRBJ2-7): EAGVAQSPRYKIIEKRQSVAFWCNPISGHATLYWYQQILGQGPKLLIQFQNNGVVDDSQLPKDRFSAERLKGVDSTLKIQPAKLEDSAVYLCASSGTSGGYEQYFGPGTRLTVT.

This chain links TRBV15 with TRBJ2-5; D is perhaps TRBD1 (5 bases). With 1 base removed from V and 5 bases from J, the gap between germline ends came to 14 bases. Germline V gives CDR1 LNHNV, CDR2 YYDKDF (reference sequence). CDR3 size: 15 residues. CDR3 sequence: CATSRGYMGPETQYF. The CDR3 DNA reads as TGTGCCACCAGCAGAGGTTATATGGGGCCGGAGACCCAGTACTTC.

The chain couples TRBV11-2 to TRBJ2-7, with a weak D call TRBD2 (6 bases). V was trimmed by 5 bases and J by 2 bases, leaving 16 bases between them. The CDR3 has 15 amino acids. Looked up from germline, CDR1 is SGHAT and CDR2 is FQNNGV. CDR3 residues: CASSQMTGVPYEQYF. CDR3 coding DNA: TGTGCCAGCAGCCAGATGACGGGAGTACCCTACGAGCAGTACTTC.

The gene calls are TRBV28 and TRBJ2-3, with D perhaps TRBD2 (6 bases). The CDR3 length is 17 residues. Germline CDR1 is MDHEN and CDR2 is SYDVKM. V was trimmed by 3 bases and J by 0 bases, leaving 16 bases between them. Written as DNA, the CDR3 is TGTGCCAGCAGTTTTTTTATCGGGGGACCTAGCACAGATACGCAGTATTTT. It codes for CASSFFIGGPSTDTQYF.

This clone has a single count. V gene TRBV27 combines with J gene TRBJ1-2, with 11 bases identical to TRBD1. Germline CDR1 is MNHEY and CDR2 is SMNVEV (reference sequence). CDR3 length: 13 amino acids. The V and J ends lost 7 bases and 6 bases, in that order; junction bases with no gene match: 4. This CDR3 reads CASKPDRGHGYTF. DNA of the CDR3: TGTGCCAGCAAACCGGACAGGGGGCATGGCTACACCTTC.

The chain recombines TRBV2 with TRBJ2-7; 13 positions match TRBD2. CDR3 length equals 15 residues. Germline V CDR1 and CDR2: SNHLY, FYNNEI. Trimming took 5 bases from V and 6 from J; bases not matched to a gene: 7. In DNA, the CDR3 is TGTGCCAGCAGTTCTGCCGGGACTAGCGGGGTCGAGCAGTACTTC. It specifies CASSSAGTSGVEQYF.

This chain joins TRBV4-3 and TRBJ2-7; 9 positions agree with TRBD2. V was pared by 0 bases and J by 0 bases, with 9 bases of the junction left unmatched. Germline V gene lookup returns CDR1 LGHNA and CDR2 YSLEER. The CDR3 runs to 18 residues. This chain's CDR3 is CASSQDPWLAGRSYEQYF. The DNA for the CDR3 is TGCGCCAGCAGCCAAGATCCGTGGCTAGCGGGACGCTCCTACGAGCAGTACTTC.

V usage is TRBV7-9 and J usage is TRBJ2-3; TRBD2 aligns across 14 bases. V dropped 7 bases and J dropped 6; count of bases not matched to a gene: 12. Germline assignment: CDR1 SEHNR and CDR2 FQNEAQ (reference sequence). This CDR3 is 17 amino acids long. CDR3 sequence (DNA): TGTGCCAGCACCCCTTGGGGACTAGCGGGAGCAGGGGATACGCAGTATTTT. It is translated as CASTPWGLAGAGDTQYF. The full variable domain, rest sourced from reference TRBV7-9 and TRBJ2-3, is DTGVSQNPRHKITKRGQNVTFRCDPISEHNRLYWYRQTLGQGPEFLTYFQNEAQLEKSRLLSDRFSAERPKGSFSTLEIQRTEQGDSAMYLCASTPWGLAGAGDTQYFGPGTRLTVL.

This sequence joins TRBV4-1 and TRBJ2-3; TRBD1 matches at 11 bases. The CDR3 runs 15 residues. The germline gives CDR1 MGHRA, CDR2 YSYEKL. V shed 3 bases, J shed 5 bases, and the junction held 4 bases outside the gene matches. CDR3 in DNA: TGCGCCAGCAGCCACGGGGACAGGGGGGAAGATACGCAGTATTTT. Its protein product is CASSHGDRGEDTQYF.

J is TRBJ2-1 and V is TRBV7-9; TRBD1 agrees at 9 bases. The CDR3 runs 18 residues. V lost 4 bases to trimming and J lost 5 bases; unmatched junction nucleotides: 15. The V gene's germline CDR1 is SEHNR and CDR2 FQNEAQ (reference sequence). The CDR3 coding sequence is TGTGCCAGCAGCTCGACGGGACAGGGCCGGGGAGTTGACAATGAGCAGTTCTTC. Translation gives CASSSTGQGRGVDNEQFF.

This clone was seen a single time. The V and J genes are TRBV15 and TRBJ2-3; 9 bases are a match to TRBD2. The germline gives CDR1 LNHNV, CDR2 YYDKDF (reference sequence). The CDR3 runs 16 residues. The CDR3 DNA sequence: TGTGCAGCGGGGCGGGGCCTAGCGGGGTACACAGATACGCAGTATTTT. Amino acids: CAAGRGLAGYTDTQYF.

The V gene is TRBV4-1, the J gene TRBJ1-2; 8 nucleotides match TRBD1. The CDR3 totals 16 residues. Losses at the gene ends were 3 bases for V and 4 bases for J; bases not matched to a gene: 10. Germline V gene data show CDR1 as MGHRA and CDR2 as YSYEKL. This CDR3 reads CASSHARQGMGYGYTF. In DNA form, the CDR3 reads TGCGCCAGCAGCCATGCGAGACAGGGGATGGGCTATGGCTACACCTTC.

The chain couples TRBV2 to TRBJ1-2; 7 bases map to TRBD1. Germline CDR1 is SNHLY and CDR2 is FYNNEI. The ends lost 6 bases at V and 2 bases at J; junction bases unmatched: 9. This CDR3 has 15 residues. Here the CDR3 DNA reads TGTGCCAGCAGGGGAAACCGACAGGGAAACTATGGCTACACCTTC. The encoded protein is CASRGNRQGNYGYTF.

The V gene is TRBV27, the J gene TRBJ2-7; D not certain. CDR3 length equals 14 residues. CDR1 is MNHEY and CDR2 is SMNVEV in the germline V gene (reference sequence). V gave up 0 bases and J gave up 4 bases, with 10 bases separating them. The CDR3 region has the DNA TGTGCCAGCAGTTTATCGAGGACCTTTTACGAGCAGTACTTC. It codes for CASSLSRTFYEQYF.

The DNA of the CDR3 is TGTGCCAGCAGCTCGTTTGGGACTAGCGGTACCTACGAGCAGTACTTC. This sequence encodes CASSSFGTSGTYEQYF. The chain employs TRBV7-9 and TRBJ2-7, with 11 bases aligning to TRBD2. The germline gives CDR1 SEHNR, CDR2 FQNEAQ (reference sequence). CDR3 length: 16 residues. The trim removed 4 bases at V and 2 bases at J, leaving 7 bases unmatched.

The CDR3 region has the DNA TGTGCCAGCAGCTTAATTTCAGAGACCGGGGAGCTGTTTTTT. This sequence encodes CASSLISETGELFF. This chain connects TRBV13 to TRBJ2-2, with D unresolved. Between the trimmed V and J ends, which lost 2 bases and 5 bases, there was a span of 9 bases. CDR3 length: 14 residues. Germline V CDR1 and CDR2: PRHDT, FYEKMQ (reference sequence). Together with reference TRBV13 and TRBJ2-2, the CDR3 gives the full variable domain: AAGVIQSPRHLIKEKRETATLKCYPIPRHDTVYWYQQGPGQDPQFLISFYEKMQSDKGSIPDRFSAQQFSDYHSELNMSSLELGDSALYFCASSLISETGELFFGEGSRLTVL.

The chain recombines TRBV27 with TRBJ2-1; no clear D gene. CDR1 is MNHEY, CDR2 SMNVEV, per germline (reference sequence). Trimming removed 2 bases from V and 8 bases from J, with 13 bases in between. The CDR3 runs 14 residues. CDR3 in amino acids: CASSLAHLPDEQFF. CDR3 in DNA: TGTGCCAGCAGTTTAGCACACCTACCCGATGAGCAGTTCTTC.

The CDR3: CASSPLGGALGTGELFF. CDR3 bases: TGTGCCAGCAGCCCTTTAGGGGGGGCGCTCGGCACCGGGGAGCTGTTTTTT. The rearrangement uses TRBV9 and TRBJ2-2; D may be TRBD2 (7 bases). V gave up 4 bases and J gave up 4 bases, with 20 bases separating them. The CDR3 loop spans 17 amino acids. Per germline, CDR1 SGDLS and CDR2 YYNGEE. Filled out from reference TRBV9 and TRBJ2-2, the complete variable domain reads DSGVTQTPKHLITATGQRVTLRCSPRSGDLSVYWYQQSLDQGLQFLIQYYNGEERAKGNILERFSAQQFPDLHSELNLSSLELGDSALYFCASSPLGGALGTGELFFGEGSRLTVL.

The chain combines TRBV7-8 with TRBJ2-3, with 11 bases identical to TRBD1. The CDR3 is made up of 18 amino acids. Germline CDR1 is SGHVS and CDR2 is FQNEAQ. With V trimmed by 5 bases and J by 7 bases, 17 bases remained unmatched. The CDR3 DNA reads TGTGCCAGCAGCCGACCTCAGACCGGGACAGGGGGTATGAATACGCAGTATTTT. Translation gives CASSRPQTGTGGMNTQYF. Variable domain in full (rest from reference TRBV7-8 and TRBJ2-3): GAGVSQSPRYKVAKRGQDVALRCDPISGHVSLFWYQQALGQGPEFLTYFQNEAQLDKSGLPSDRFFAERPEGSVSTLKIQRTQQEDSAVYLCASSRPQTGTGGMNTQYFGPGTRLTVL.

In its sample, this clone was seen once. The genes are TRBV7-3 and TRBJ2-4; no definite D call. Germline CDR1 SGHTA, CDR2 FQGTGA. This CDR3 has 16 residues. V lost 4 bases, J lost 0 bases, and 13 bases lay in between. The CDR3 loop is CASSSGTLLAKNIQYF. For the CDR3, the DNA is TGTGCCAGCAGCTCCGGCACTCTCCTAGCCAAAAACATTCAGTACTTC. The full variable domain, rest sourced from reference TRBV7-3 and TRBJ2-4, is GAGVSQTPSNKVTEKGKYVELRCDPISGHTALYWYRQSLGQGPEFLIYFQGTGAADDSGLPNDRFFAVRPEGSVSTLKIQRTERGDSAVYLCASSSGTLLAKNIQYFGAGTRLSVL.

This clone has only one observation. The chain links TRBV28 to TRBJ2-1; 10 bases are shared with TRBD2. Germline trimming cut 2 bases from V and 8 bases from J; bases unmatched to any gene: 9. Germline V lookup: CDR1 MDHEN, CDR2 SYDVKM. CDR3 size: 16 residues. This CDR3 is CASSLGIAGGSDEQFF. Written as DNA, the CDR3 is TGTGCCAGCAGTTTAGGTATAGCGGGAGGATCCGATGAGCAGTTCTTC.

This rearrangement joins TRBV9 to TRBJ2-7; D is possibly TRBD1 (5 bases). From germline, CDR1 is SGDLS and CDR2 YYNGEE. The ends were cut back, 0 bases at V and 5 bases at J, with 12 bases in the middle. The CDR3 is 14 amino acids. The CDR3 loop reads CASSVEARVNEQYF. The CDR3 DNA sequence: TGTGCCAGCAGCGTAGAGGCCAGGGTGAACGAGCAGTACTTC.

The genes are TRBV29-1 and TRBJ2-5; TRBD2 matches at 10 bases. V lost 1 base, J lost 5 bases, and 7 bases stayed unmatched. Germline loops: CDR1 SQVTM, CDR2 ANQGSEA. This CDR3 contains 15 residues. DNA of the CDR3: TGCAGCGTTGAAGGTTCAGCGGGAGGGTACGAGACCCAGTACTTC. This translates into CSVEGSAGGYETQYF.

The chain has TRBV13 and TRBJ2-1; maybe TRBD2 (6 bases). V lost 3 bases to trimming and J lost 4 bases, with 13 bases between them. CDR1 PRHDT and CDR2 FYEKMQ come from the germline V gene (reference sequence). CDR3 length equals 15 residues. The CDR3 loop is CASSLSGGEYNEQFF. The DNA of the CDR3 is TGTGCCAGCAGCTTGAGCGGCGGGGAATACAATGAGCAGTTCTTC.